The subject of this entry is one T cell receptor (beta chain). Its specificity is not known. These data come from a study of OX40 agonist ivuxolimab in advanced cancers. Turning to the study itself: Those enrolled were approximately 87% male, with a mean age of approximately 60 years and ages from about 20 to 79. Three patients had partial responses: one hepatocellular carcinoma, two cutaneous melanoma.

Overall study results and limits: Clonal expansion from baseline to week 6 occurred in both CD4+ and CD8+ T cells. Which antigen the expanded peripheral T cells recognized is unknown.

The CDR3 spans 15 residues. Germline loops: CDR1 LNHDA, CDR2 SQIVND (reference sequence). V gave up 3 bases and J gave up 2 bases; unmatched junction bases: 4. TCRdb keeps only in-frame clones here, not all; method: immunoSEQ multiplex PCR. This sample has under 100,000 clones, with less than 95% found just once. The source was CD4+ or CD8+ T cells sorted from blood, collected in a trial of the OX40 agonist ivuxolimab. V and J are TRBV19 and TRBJ2-5, with 9 bases lining up with TRBD2. This receptor was obtained from an adult with an advanced solid tumor such as melanoma, head and neck, liver or kidney cancer. The CDR3 here is CASSIGTSFQETQYF. CDR3 nucleotides: TGTGCCAGTAGTATTGGGACTAGCTTTCAAGAGACCCAGTACTTC.